The table lists the clone carrying this T cell receptor (beta chain) with a few counts. The protocol was immunoSEQ multiplex PCR, while the TCRdb copy is restricted to in-frame clones and leaves out a portion. This table holds a few hundred thousand clones, 75% to 90% found once. Germline CDR1 reads SGHDT; CDR2 reads YYEEEE. The CDR3 consists of 12 residues. V was shortened by 2 bases and J by 7 bases, with 9 bases between the two germline ends. This entry belongs to a study of blood T cell repertoires in COVID-19. The TCR originated in a man aged 55 to 70 who had recovered from COVID-19. The rearrangement links TRBV5-6 to TRBJ1-2; no clear D. The sequencing sample was made of peripheral blood. The CDR3 sequence: CASSLRRGGYTF. CDR3 DNA: TGTGCCAGCAGCTTACGTCGCGGTGGCTACACCTTC.